The present T cell receptor (beta chain) was sequenced within a study of tumour-infiltrating T cells in Burkitt lymphoma. Overall study: Productive clonality predicted overall and progression-free survival.

This CDR3 contains 12 residues. Trimming took 8 bases from V and 4 from J; bases not matched to a gene: 0. Germline lookup yields CDR1 SGHTA and CDR2 FQGNSA. Repertoires were generated with immunoSEQ multiplex PCR, while TCRdb's copy carries only in-frame clones and drops some. The data hold roughly 1,600 clones, with roughly three quarters observed a single time. By sample share, this clone is medium-sized. The chain has TRBV7-2 and TRBJ2-5; the match to TRBD2 covers 11 bases. This clonotype was sampled from a human donor with diffuse large B-cell lymphoma. Material for sequencing was tumor tissue. The CDR3 sequence is CASLAGGETQYF. For the CDR3, the DNA is TGTGCCAGCCTAGCGGGGGGAGAGACCCAGTACTTC. Combining the CDR3 with reference TRBV7-2 and TRBJ2-5 gives the whole variable domain GAGVSQSPSNKVTEKGKDVELRCDPISGHTALYWYRQSLGQGLEFLIYFQGNSAPDKSGLPSDRFSAERTGGSVSTLTIQRTQQEDSAVYLCASLAGGETQYFGPGTRLLVL.